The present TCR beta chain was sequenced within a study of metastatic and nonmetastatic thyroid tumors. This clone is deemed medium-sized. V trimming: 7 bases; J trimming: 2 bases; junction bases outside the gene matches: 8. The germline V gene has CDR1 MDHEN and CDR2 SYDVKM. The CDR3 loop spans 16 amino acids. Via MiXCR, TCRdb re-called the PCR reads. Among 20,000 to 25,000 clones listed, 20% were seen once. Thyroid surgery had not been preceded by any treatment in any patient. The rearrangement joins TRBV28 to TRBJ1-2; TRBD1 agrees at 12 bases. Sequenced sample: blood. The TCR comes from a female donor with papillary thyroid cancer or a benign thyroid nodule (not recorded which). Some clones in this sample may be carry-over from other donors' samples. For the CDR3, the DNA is TGTGCCAGCACCGGGACAGGGGGCTACTGGAACTATGGCTACACCTTC. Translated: CASTGTGGYWNYGYTF.